The 29 T cell receptor beta chains below were found in one sample sequenced in a study of technical replicates of blood from a handful of donors. The method was immunoSEQ multiplex PCR; TCRdb's version includes in-frame clones alone and lacks a portion of them. The sample lists tens of thousands of clones, about 90% occurring once. Sequencing was performed on T cells isolated from PBMCs. The source of these receptors is a human donor in good health.

This clone was observed once. V usage is TRBV7-8 and J usage is TRBJ2-7; possibly TRBD2 for D (6 bases). CDR1 and CDR2 (germline): SGHVS, FQNEAQ. CDR3 length equals 15 residues. The ends were cut back, 10 bases at V and 6 bases at J, with 25 bases in the middle. The CDR3 sequence is CAIEGPGRQSSEQYF. In DNA, the CDR3 is TGTGCCATCGAGGGTCCAGGGAGGCAGTCGTCCGAGCAGTACTTC.

The chain joins TRBV6-5 to TRBJ1-1; 7 bases are a match to TRBD1. The V gene end was trimmed by 2 bases and the J gene end by 1 base; junction bases not matched to a gene: 4. Per germline, CDR1 MNHEY and CDR2 SVGAGI. The CDR3 sequence is 15 residues long. CDR3 bases: TGTGCCAGCAGTTACCGGTGGGACAGGAACACTGAAGCTTTCTTT. Translation: CASSYRWDRNTEAFF.

V gene TRBV10-3 combines with J gene TRBJ2-7; 7 bases are shared with TRBD1. V lost 6 bases and J lost 2; bases outside the gene matches: 4. The CDR3 has 13 amino acids. CDR1 ENHRY and CDR2 SYGVKD come from the germline V gene. The CDR3 nucleotides are TGTGCCATCAGACAGGGGTCTACCTACGAGCAGTACTTC. This sequence encodes CAIRQGSTYEQYF.

This clone has a handful of counts. This sequence joins TRBV4-1 and TRBJ2-4; 7 positions agree with TRBD2. The CDR3 spans 18 residues. Germline CDR1 is MGHRA and CDR2 is YSYEKL. V lost 0 bases to trimming and J lost 1 base; unmatched junction nucleotides: 9. The CDR3 DNA reads as TGCGCCAGCAGCCAAGAATATGCGGGGGTTGGGGCCAAAAACATTCAGTACTTC. Its protein is CASSQEYAGVGAKNIQYF.

The chain combines TRBV19 with TRBJ1-4, with 9 bases aligning to TRBD1. The junction had 7 bases not matched to a gene; V was cut back by 0 bases and J by 2 bases. CDR1 LNHDA and CDR2 SQIVND come from the germline V gene (reference sequence). The CDR3 contains 18 residues. CDR3 amino acids: CASSIDLDRGSTNEKLFF. CDR3 sequence (DNA): TGTGCCAGTAGTATAGATCTGGACAGGGGATCCACTAATGAAAAACTGTTTTTT.

The V gene is TRBV2, the J gene TRBJ1-2; tentatively, D is TRBD1 (6 bases). Trimming pared 7 bases from V and 6 bases from J, leaving 15 bases between. Germline CDR1 is SNHLY and CDR2 is FYNNEI. The CDR3 is 13 residues long. Written as DNA, the CDR3 is TGTGCCAGCAATTCACAGGGTAGGCATGGCTACACCTTC. This codes for CASNSQGRHGYTF.

The chain carries TRBV7-9 and TRBJ2-1; the match to TRBD2 covers 10 bases. Germline V lookup: CDR1 SEHNR, CDR2 FQNEAQ (reference sequence). This CDR3 is built from 17 residues. J lost 0 bases, V lost 3 bases, and 5 bases had no gene match. CDR3 sequence reads: CASSFHRLAGSYNEQFF. In DNA form, the CDR3 reads TGTGCCAGCAGCTTCCACCGACTAGCGGGCTCCTACAATGAGCAGTTCTTC. The complete variable domain, with remaining parts taken from reference TRBV7-9 and TRBJ2-1, reads DTGVSQNPRHKITKRGQNVTFRCDPISEHNRLYWYRQTLGQGPEFLTYFQNEAQLEKSRLLSDRFSAERPKGSFSTLEIQRTEQGDSAMYLCASSFHRLAGSYNEQFFGPGTRLTVL.

This clone was detected only once. The chain has TRBV13 and TRBJ2-1; the D is unclear. This CDR3 comprises 14 residues. Germline CDR1 is PRHDT and CDR2 is FYEKMQ (reference sequence). The V and J ends lost 1 base and 6 bases respectively, with 10 bases between them. The CDR3 bases are TGTGCCAGCAGCTTAGATCCTTCCGGCAATGAGCAGTTCTTC. It codes for CASSLDPSGNEQFF.

This sequence joins TRBV4-2 and TRBJ2-3; 8 bases are a match to TRBD2. J gave up 3 bases and V 4 bases, and 3 bases lay outside the gene matches. The CDR3 has 14 residues. Germline CDR1 LGHNA, CDR2 YNFKEQ. The CDR3: CASSPGGETDTQYF. The CDR3 DNA reads as TGTGCCAGCAGCCCGGGAGGGGAAACAGATACGCAGTATTTT.

The V and J genes are TRBV6-6 and TRBJ1-2; D uncertain. Germline V CDR1 and CDR2: MNHNY, SVGAGI (reference sequence). V lost 5 bases and J 2 bases, leaving 15 bases between the germline ends. The CDR3 has 15 residues. The CDR3 DNA reads TGTGCCAGCAGTCACCCGGACTTCTTAAACTATGGCTACACCTTC. It codes for CASSHPDFLNYGYTF.

The CDR3 DNA sequence: TGTGCCAGCAGTTTATCGTTGGGGACAGGGGGAAGCTACGAGCAGTACTTC. It specifies CASSLSLGTGGSYEQYF. The rearrangement uses TRBV27 and TRBJ2-7; 11 bases are a match to TRBD1. The CDR3 extends over 17 amino acids. The V gene's germline CDR1 is MNHEY and CDR2 SMNVEV (reference sequence). V shed 0 bases and J 3 bases; nucleotides not matched to a gene: 7.

The chain links TRBV6-5 to TRBJ1-2, with D possibly matching TRBD1 (6 bases). V was clipped by 0 bases and J by 4 bases, with 15 bases between them. Germline V gives CDR1 MNHEY, CDR2 SVGAGI. The CDR3 consists of 16 residues. The CDR3, as DNA: TGTGCCAGCAGTTACTCGAAACAGGGATACGGCTATGGCTACACCTTC. It encodes CASSYSKQGYGYGYTF.

This chain connects TRBV19 to TRBJ1-1; 12 bases map to TRBD1. This CDR3 is 17 amino acids long. Trimming took 5 bases from V and 5 from J; bases not matched to a gene: 12. Germline assignment: CDR1 LNHDA and CDR2 SQIVND (reference sequence). The CDR3 DNA sequence: TGTGCCAGTAGTGACCCGGGACAGGGGGCTGTGGTGACTGAAGCTTTCTTT. This encodes CASSDPGQGAVVTEAFF.

This rearrangement joins TRBV6-1 to TRBJ1-2; D remains ambiguous. This CDR3 has 14 amino acids. V was pared by 7 bases and J by 1 base, with 13 bases between. CDR1 MNHNS and CDR2 SASEGT come from the germline V gene. CDR3 in amino acids: CASIVAGFNYGYTF. In DNA form, the CDR3 reads TGTGCCAGCATCGTGGCGGGATTTAACTATGGCTACACCTTC.

The gene calls are TRBV5-4 and TRBJ2-3; 12 positions agree with TRBD2. This CDR3 is 16 amino acids long. The J segment lost 4 bases and the V segment lost 1 base, leaving 4 bases of the junction unmatched. Germline V gene lookup returns CDR1 SGHNT and CDR2 YYREEE (reference sequence). CDR3 amino acids: CASSLRLAGAADTQYF. The CDR3 region has the DNA TGTGCCAGCAGCTTGAGACTAGCGGGAGCCGCAGATACGCAGTATTTT. Full variable domain (rest looked up from reference TRBV5-4 and TRBJ2-3): ETGVTQSPTHLIKTRGQQVTLRCSSQSGHNTVSWYQQALGQGPQFIFQYYREEENGRGNFPPRFSGLQFPNYSSELNVNALELDDSALYLCASSLRLAGAADTQYFGPGTRLTVL.

The chain recombines TRBV6-6 with TRBJ2-7; 11 positions match TRBD1. Losses at the gene ends were 7 bases for V and 5 bases for J; bases not matched to a gene: 10. Looked up from germline, CDR1 is MNHNY and CDR2 is SVGAGI (reference sequence). This CDR3 region has 15 residues. DNA of the CDR3: TGTGCCAGCAAACACGGACAGGGGGCGCACGACGAGCAGTACTTC. It yields the protein CASKHGQGAHDEQYF.

The rearrangement joins TRBV27 to TRBJ1-5; 7 bases are a match to TRBD1. Germline CDR1 and CDR2: MNHEY and SMNVEV (reference sequence). The V segment lost 3 bases and the J segment 5 bases; nucleotides outside the gene matches: 16. This CDR3 comprises 18 residues. CDR3 loop: CASSFLGIQGTLYQPQHF. DNA for the CDR3: TGTGCCAGCAGTTTTCTAGGGATACAGGGGACCCTTTATCAGCCCCAGCATTTT.

V usage is TRBV7-6 and J usage is TRBJ1-4, with TRBD1 as a possible D gene (5 bases). Germline CDR1 SGHVS, CDR2 FNYEAQ. V was clipped by 0 bases and J by 0 bases, with 17 bases between them. The CDR3 spans 19 residues. CDR3 protein: CASSLAQGAEAPTNEKLFF. The CDR3 DNA reads as TGTGCCAGCAGCTTAGCGCAAGGGGCCGAGGCCCCAACTAATGAAAAACTGTTTTTT.

DNA for the CDR3: TGTGCCAGCAGCTTGACAGGGGTTACCGGGGAGCTGTTTTTT. This translates into CASSLTGVTGELFF. V is TRBV7-9 and J is TRBJ2-2; 8 bases fit TRBD1. The CDR3 extends over 14 amino acids. CDR1 and CDR2 from the germline V gene are SEHNR and FQNEAQ (reference sequence). With V trimmed by 3 bases and J by 5 bases, 2 bases remained unmatched.

The V and J genes are TRBV19 and TRBJ1-5; D is ambiguous. This CDR3 region has 14 residues. The germline V and J ends were trimmed by 1 base and 5 bases, with 9 bases remaining between them. Germline-derived CDR1 and CDR2 are LNHDA and SQIVND (reference sequence). CDR3 protein: CASSIGLGYQPQHF. DNA of the CDR3: TGTGCCAGTAGTATAGGTCTCGGGTATCAGCCCCAGCATTTT.

This chain connects TRBV6-5 to TRBJ2-2, with TRBD1 as a possible D gene (6 bases). Germline-derived CDR1 and CDR2 are MNHEY and SVGAGI. The CDR3 loop spans 11 amino acids. The V end was cut by 10 bases, the J end by 7 bases, with 10 bases between. CDR3 in amino acids: CATNRDGELFF. For the CDR3, the DNA is TGTGCCACCAACAGGGACGGGGAGCTGTTTTTT.

V usage is TRBV9 and J usage is TRBJ1-1, with 7 bases fitting TRBD1. CDR1 is SGDLS and CDR2 is YYNGEE in the germline V gene. V was pared by 4 bases and J by 0 bases, with 3 bases of the junction left unmatched. The CDR3 has 14 amino acids. The CDR3 loop reads CASSLTGVNTEAFF. The CDR3 coding sequence is TGTGCCAGCAGCCTTACAGGGGTGAACACTGAAGCTTTCTTT.

The V gene is TRBV4-1, the J gene TRBJ2-3; 10 bases agree with TRBD2. J lost 4 bases, V lost 3 bases, and 16 bases had no gene match. Germline CDR1 MGHRA, CDR2 YSYEKL. This CDR3 region has 19 residues. The DNA of the CDR3 is TGCGCCAGCAGCCATGATCCAATGGGCTCTAGCGGGAGAGCAGATACGCAGTATTTT. Its translation is CASSHDPMGSSGRADTQYF.

J is TRBJ2-7 and V is TRBV9, with 9 positions matching TRBD1. V lost 5 bases and J lost 6; bases outside the gene matches: 15. This CDR3 contains 16 residues. Germline CDR1 and CDR2: SGDLS and YYNGEE. For the CDR3, the DNA is TGTGCCAGCAGTCTACCCCAGGGACAGGGCGATCGCGAGCAGTACTTC. Amino acid sequence: CASSLPQGQGDREQYF.

V usage is TRBV2 and J usage is TRBJ1-2; D perhaps matches TRBD1 (6 bases). Trimming removed 6 bases at V and 3 bases at J, with 11 bases between. The germline V gene encodes CDR1 SNHLY and CDR2 FYNNEI. There are 13 residues in the CDR3. The CDR3 loop reads CASRRTAYYGYTF. The CDR3 DNA reads as TGTGCCAGCAGACGGACAGCCTACTATGGCTACACCTTC. Using reference TRBV2 and TRBJ1-2 for the parts outside the CDR3, the full variable domain is EPEVTQTPSHQVTQMGQEVILRCVPISNHLYFYWYRQILGQKVEFLVSFYNNEISEKSEIFDDQFSVERPDGSNFTLKIRSTKLEDSAMYFCASRRTAYYGYTFGSGTRLTVV.

V gene TRBV5-1 combines with J gene TRBJ2-1, with no clear D. Looked up from germline, CDR1 is SGHRS and CDR2 is YFSETQ. Trimming shortened V by 4 bases and J by 5 bases, and 10 bases separated the two germline ends. The CDR3 spans 13 residues. CDR3 nucleotide sequence: TGCGCCAGCAGCGTACGGGTAAACAATGAGCAGTTCTTC. Its translation is CASSVRVNNEQFF.

Written as DNA, the CDR3 is TGTGCCAGCAGTTTATCGGTCAGGGGGCAAAGGAGCTACGAGCAGTACTTC. Translating it yields CASSLSVRGQRSYEQYF. The J gene is TRBJ2-7, the V gene TRBV28; 8 bases line up with TRBD1. Trimming cost V 1 base and J 3 bases; bases outside gene matches: 11. The CDR3 runs 17 residues. CDR1 and CDR2 (germline): MDHEN, SYDVKM.

The chain uses TRBV19 and TRBJ2-7, with 7 bases matching TRBD1. Trimming took 5 bases from V and 3 from J; bases not matched to a gene: 7. From germline, CDR1 is LNHDA and CDR2 SQIVND (reference sequence). The length of the CDR3 is 14 residues. The CDR3: CASSPRDSVYEQYF. The CDR3 coding sequence is TGTGCCAGTAGTCCTCGGGACAGCGTCTACGAGCAGTACTTC.

This clone was seen once. V is TRBV7-6 and J is TRBJ2-7, with 8 bases fitting TRBD1. V lost 5 bases to trimming and J lost 3 bases; unmatched junction nucleotides: 6. There are 14 residues in the CDR3. Germline values: CDR1 SGHVS, CDR2 FNYEAQ. In nucleotides, the CDR3 is TGTGCCAGCAGCGTAGGACAGGGTTTCTACGAGCAGTACTTC. Its protein is CASSVGQGFYEQYF.